A selection of T cell receptor beta chains follows, all from one sample in a study of cytomegalovirus exposure and HLA in healthy donors. Clones were read by immunoSEQ multiplex PCR, and TCRdb kept only the in-frame ones, dropping some. Of approximately 160,000 clones listed, around 75% are singletons. The specimen sequenced was PBMCs. The receptors originated from a male donor in good health and CMV-seronegative. Both conserved end residues are part of each CDR3. Fields, in order: V gene, clone size, D gene, J gene, CDR3 protein, CDR3 DNA. The D gene is left open where the match is weak. Only part of the rows carry a size: once, few, many, or a class if the clone is expanded.

v_gene: TRBV4-3; abundance: many; d_gene: NA; j_gene: TRBJ2-1; CDR3aa: CASSQDGLPRNEQFF; CDR3nt: TGCGCCAGCAGCCAAGACGGACTACCGCGCAATGAGCAGTTCTTC
v_gene: TRBV7-2; abundance: NA; d_gene: NA; j_gene: TRBJ1-2; CDR3aa: CASSFRGGGQNYGYTF; CDR3nt: TGTGCCAGCAGCTTCCGCGGCGGGGGGCAGAACTATGGCTACACCTTC
v_gene: TRBV7-2; abundance: NA; d_gene: NA; j_gene: TRBJ2-1; CDR3aa: CASSRIGRQVSSHEQFF; CDR3nt: TGTGCCAGCAGCCGGATAGGTCGGCAGGTTAGTTCGCATGAGCAGTTCTTC
v_gene: TRBV7-9; abundance: NA; d_gene: TRBD1; j_gene: TRBJ2-7; CDR3aa: CASSSTGEPYEQYF; CDR3nt: TGTGCCAGCAGCTCGACAGGGGAACCCTACGAGCAGTACTTC
v_gene: TRBV4-1; abundance: NA; d_gene: TRBD1; j_gene: TRBJ2-1; CDR3aa: CASSRGQSSYNEQFF; CDR3nt: TGCGCCAGCAGCCGGGGACAGTCATCCTACAATGAGCAGTTCTTC
v_gene: TRBV27; abundance: NA; d_gene: TRBD1; j_gene: TRBJ2-7; CDR3aa: CASSFQGQGGYEQYF; CDR3nt: TGTGCCAGCAGTTTCCAGGGACAGGGGGGATACGAGCAGTACTTC
v_gene: TRBV7-9; abundance: NA; d_gene: NA; j_gene: TRBJ2-7; CDR3aa: CSSSLALGPSYEQYF; CDR3nt: TGTTCCAGCAGCTTAGCGCTAGGTCCCTCCTACGAGCAGTACTTC
v_gene: TRBV27; abundance: NA; d_gene: TRBD1; j_gene: TRBJ2-7; CDR3aa: CASRGRPGQGSLDEQYF; CDR3nt: TGTGCCAGCAGGGGCAGACCGGGACAGGGTTCCTTGGACGAGCAGTACTTC
v_gene: TRBV9; abundance: NA; d_gene: NA; j_gene: TRBJ2-1; CDR3aa: CASSVGLAMYNEQFF; CDR3nt: TGTGCCAGCAGCGTAGGGCTAGCGATGTACAATGAGCAGTTCTTC
v_gene: TRBV11-3; abundance: NA; d_gene: NA; j_gene: TRBJ2-7; CDR3aa: CASSLGYGPYEQYF; CDR3nt: TGTGCCAGCAGCTTAGGGTACGGTCCCTACGAGCAGTACTTC
v_gene: TRBV2; abundance: NA; d_gene: TRBD1; j_gene: TRBJ1-1; CDR3aa: CASADRGLYTEAFF; CDR3nt: TGTGCCAGCGCAGACAGGGGGCTGTACACTGAAGCTTTCTTT
v_gene: TRBV6-6; abundance: few; d_gene: TRBD1; j_gene: TRBJ2-5; CDR3aa: CASNDAGTGKQETQYF; CDR3nt: TGTGCCAGCAACGACGCCGGGACAGGGAAACAAGAGACCCAGTACTTC
v_gene: TRBV7-9; abundance: NA; d_gene: TRBD1; j_gene: TRBJ1-2; CDR3aa: CASSLMVRGNGYTF; CDR3nt: TGTGCCAGCAGCTTAATGGTCAGGGGGAACGGCTACACCTTC
v_gene: TRBV5-6; abundance: NA; d_gene: NA; j_gene: TRBJ1-1; CDR3aa: CASSLTGTEAFF; CDR3nt: TGTGCCAGCAGCCTCACAGGTACTGAAGCTTTCTTT
v_gene: TRBV7-8; abundance: once; d_gene: TRBD2; j_gene: TRBJ2-5; CDR3aa: CASSLDGRRETQYF; CDR3nt: TGTGCCAGCAGCTTAGACGGGAGGAGGGAGACCCAGTACTTC
v_gene: TRBV28; abundance: NA; d_gene: NA; j_gene: TRBJ2-1; CDR3aa: CASSFPGQTNEQFF; CDR3nt: TGTGCCAGCAGTTTCCCCGGACAGACCAATGAGCAGTTCTTC
v_gene: TRBV18; abundance: NA; d_gene: NA; j_gene: TRBJ2-5; CDR3aa: CASSPPGTHQETQYF; CDR3nt: TGTGCCAGCTCACCCCCCGGGACACACCAAGAGACCCAGTACTTC
v_gene: TRBV11-2; abundance: NA; d_gene: NA; j_gene: TRBJ2-7; CDR3aa: CASSLAGFEQYF; CDR3nt: TGTGCCAGCAGCTTGGCAGGATTCGAGCAGTACTTC
v_gene: TRBV19; abundance: NA; d_gene: NA; j_gene: TRBJ2-1; CDR3aa: CASKTGSYNEQFF; CDR3nt: TGTGCCAGTAAGACAGGCTCATACAATGAGCAGTTCTTC
v_gene: TRBV2; abundance: few; d_gene: TRBD1; j_gene: TRBJ1-2; CDR3aa: CASSEARTGVYGYTF; CDR3nt: TGTGCCAGCAGTGAAGCCCGGACAGGGGTCTATGGCTACACCTTC
v_gene: TRBV6-5; abundance: NA; d_gene: NA; j_gene: TRBJ2-3; CDR3aa: CASTMTGRTDTQYF; CDR3nt: TGTGCCAGCACCATGACAGGCCGCACAGATACGCAGTATTTT
v_gene: TRBV28; abundance: NA; d_gene: NA; j_gene: TRBJ1-5; CDR3aa: CASSLARRSNQPQHF; CDR3nt: TGTGCCAGCAGTTTAGCTAGGCGAAGCAATCAGCCCCAGCATTTT
v_gene: TRBV13; abundance: NA; d_gene: NA; j_gene: TRBJ2-7; CDR3aa: CASSLAGDWSSYEQYF; CDR3nt: TGTGCCAGCAGCTTAGCCGGGGACTGGAGCTCCTACGAGCAGTACTTC
v_gene: TRBV7-8; abundance: NA; d_gene: TRBD1; j_gene: TRBJ2-1; CDR3aa: CASSAGRDRVHNEQFF; CDR3nt: TGTGCCAGCAGCGCAGGCCGGGACAGGGTCCACAATGAGCAGTTCTTC
v_gene: TRBV5-6; abundance: once; d_gene: TRBD1; j_gene: TRBJ2-5; CDR3aa: CASSLAGTGIETQYF; CDR3nt: TGTGCCAGCAGCTTGGCGGGGACAGGGATAGAGACCCAGTACTTC
v_gene: TRBV11-3; abundance: NA; d_gene: NA; j_gene: TRBJ2-2; CDR3aa: CASSPRGYGELFF; CDR3nt: TGTGCCAGCAGCCCACGGGGGTACGGGGAGCTGTTTTTT
v_gene: TRBV11-2; abundance: NA; d_gene: TRBD2; j_gene: TRBJ2-7; CDR3aa: CASLDEGGSYEQYF; CDR3nt: TGTGCCAGCTTAGATGAGGGAGGGTCCTACGAGCAGTACTTC
v_gene: TRBV5-6; abundance: NA; d_gene: NA; j_gene: TRBJ2-1; CDR3aa: CASSLQAANEQFF; CDR3nt: TGTGCCAGCAGCTTGCAAGCGGCTAATGAGCAGTTCTTC
v_gene: TRBV7-6; abundance: few; d_gene: NA; j_gene: TRBJ1-3; CDR3aa: CASSLGTLSGNTIYF; CDR3nt: TGTGCCAGCAGCCTGGGGACACTCTCTGGAAACACCATATATTTT
v_gene: TRBV19; abundance: NA; d_gene: NA; j_gene: TRBJ1-5; CDR3aa: CASSAGEPQHF; CDR3nt: TGTGCCAGTAGCGCCGGGGAACCCCAGCATTTT
v_gene: TRBV7-9; abundance: NA; d_gene: NA; j_gene: TRBJ1-5; CDR3aa: CASSLGRGNQPQHF; CDR3nt: TGTGCCAGCAGCTTAGGACGGGGCAATCAGCCCCAGCATTTT
v_gene: TRBV7-9; abundance: NA; d_gene: NA; j_gene: TRBJ2-3; CDR3aa: CASSLGDTRITDTQYF; CDR3nt: TGTGCCAGCAGCTTAGGGGACACTCGGATCACAGATACGCAGTATTTT
v_gene: TRBV4-1; abundance: NA; d_gene: NA; j_gene: TRBJ1-6; CDR3aa: CASSRRGANSPLHF; CDR3nt: TGCGCCAGCAGCCGCCGAGGTGCCAATTCACCCCTCCACTTT
v_gene: TRBV21-1; abundance: few; d_gene: NA; j_gene: TRBJ2-7; CDR3aa: CASRGRQGYEQYF; CDR3nt: TGTGCCAGCAGAGGGAGGCAGGGCTACGAGCAGTACTTC
v_gene: TRBV28; abundance: NA; d_gene: TRBD1; j_gene: TRBJ2-5; CDR3aa: CASSARPGQGGETQYF; CDR3nt: TGTGCCAGCAGCGCTAGGCCGGGACAGGGAGGAGAGACCCAGTACTTC
v_gene: TRBV5-4; abundance: NA; d_gene: NA; j_gene: TRBJ2-2; CDR3aa: CASSWGERTGELFF; CDR3nt: TGTGCCAGCAGCTGGGGGGAGCGCACCGGGGAGCTGTTTTTT
v_gene: TRBV6-7; abundance: NA; d_gene: NA; j_gene: TRBJ2-7; CDR3aa: CAARGLEQYF; CDR3nt: TGTGCCGCCCGAGGTCTCGAGCAGTACTTC
v_gene: TRBV5-1; abundance: NA; d_gene: NA; j_gene: TRBJ2-2; CDR3aa: CASSLGVQGGAGELFF; CDR3nt: TGCGCCAGCAGCTTGGGGGTACAGGGCGGCGCCGGGGAGCTGTTTTTT
v_gene: TRBV7-9; abundance: NA; d_gene: TRBD1; j_gene: TRBJ2-1; CDR3aa: CASSPTGALYNEQFF; CDR3nt: TGTGCCAGCAGTCCGACAGGGGCGCTCTACAATGAGCAGTTCTTC
v_gene: TRBV28; abundance: few; d_gene: NA; j_gene: TRBJ2-3; CDR3aa: CASSLPGLPDTQYF; CDR3nt: TGTGCCAGCAGTTTGCCAGGGCTCCCAGATACGCAGTATTTT
v_gene: TRBV7-6; abundance: NA; d_gene: TRBD1; j_gene: TRBJ2-1; CDR3aa: CASSSDRRQFF; CDR3nt: TGTGCCAGCAGCTCGGACAGGAGGCAGTTCTTC
v_gene: TRBV4-2; abundance: NA; d_gene: NA; j_gene: TRBJ1-1; CDR3aa: CASTGRRDTEAFF; CDR3nt: TGTGCCAGCACAGGAAGGAGGGACACTGAAGCTTTCTTT
v_gene: TRBV5-6; abundance: NA; d_gene: TRBD2; j_gene: TRBJ2-3; CDR3aa: CASSRPGRGDTQYF; CDR3nt: TGTGCCAGCAGCCGCCCGGGGAGGGGAGATACGCAGTATTTT
v_gene: TRBV6-9; abundance: few; d_gene: NA; j_gene: TRBJ2-2; CDR3aa: CASREQGMANTGELFF; CDR3nt: TGTGCCAGCAGGGAACAGGGTATGGCGAACACCGGGGAGCTGTTTTTT
v_gene: TRBV30; abundance: NA; d_gene: NA; j_gene: TRBJ1-1; CDR3aa: CAWSVGGVPGRTGAFF; CDR3nt: TGTGCCTGGAGTGTAGGCGGGGTCCCGGGGCGGACGGGGGCTTTCTTT